This T cell receptor beta chain was obtained from a study of T cell clonotyping in hematopoietic cell transplantation. V lost 5 bases to trimming and J lost 9 bases; unmatched junction nucleotides: 8. The CDR3 has 14 residues. Germline assignment: CDR1 SGHNT and CDR2 YENEEA. Repertoires were generated with immunoSEQ multiplex PCR, while TCRdb's copy carries only in-frame clones and drops some. The profile covers under 9,000 clones, with roughly 89% appearing a single time and under 5% taken by the ten largest. Sequences were derived from peripheral blood mononuclear cells, sampled at the time of graft-versus-host disease after allogeneic stem cell transplant. The sequence was collected from a male patient aged 60 to 75 who had an allogeneic stem cell transplant from a related donor, so the T cells may come from the graft donor. Some clones in this sample may be carry-over from other donors' samples. The V call is TRBV11-3, the J call TRBJ2-1, with 9 bases lining up with TRBD1. CDR3 amino acids: CASSPGQGKGEQFF. The CDR3 region has the DNA TGTGCCAGCAGCCCTGGACAGGGGAAGGGTGAGCAGTTCTTC. The full variable domain, in which reference TRBV11-3 and TRBJ2-1 provide the parts outside the CDR3, is EAGVVQSPRYKIIEKKQPVAFWCNPISGHNTLYWYLQNLGQGPELLIRYENEEAVDDSQLPKDRFSAERLKGVDSTLKIQPAELGDSAVYLCASSPGQGKGEQFFGPGTRLTVL.